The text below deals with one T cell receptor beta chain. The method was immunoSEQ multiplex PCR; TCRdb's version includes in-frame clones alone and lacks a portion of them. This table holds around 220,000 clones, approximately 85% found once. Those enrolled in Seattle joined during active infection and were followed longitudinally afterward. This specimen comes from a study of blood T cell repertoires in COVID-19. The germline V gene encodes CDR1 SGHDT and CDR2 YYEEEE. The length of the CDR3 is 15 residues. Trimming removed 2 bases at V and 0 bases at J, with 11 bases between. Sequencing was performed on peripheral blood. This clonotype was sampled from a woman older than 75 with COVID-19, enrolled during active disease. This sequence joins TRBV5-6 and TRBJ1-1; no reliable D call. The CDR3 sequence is CASSLFPSMNTEAFF. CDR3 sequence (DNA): TGTGCCAGCAGCTTATTCCCTTCTATGAACACTGAAGCTTTCTTT.